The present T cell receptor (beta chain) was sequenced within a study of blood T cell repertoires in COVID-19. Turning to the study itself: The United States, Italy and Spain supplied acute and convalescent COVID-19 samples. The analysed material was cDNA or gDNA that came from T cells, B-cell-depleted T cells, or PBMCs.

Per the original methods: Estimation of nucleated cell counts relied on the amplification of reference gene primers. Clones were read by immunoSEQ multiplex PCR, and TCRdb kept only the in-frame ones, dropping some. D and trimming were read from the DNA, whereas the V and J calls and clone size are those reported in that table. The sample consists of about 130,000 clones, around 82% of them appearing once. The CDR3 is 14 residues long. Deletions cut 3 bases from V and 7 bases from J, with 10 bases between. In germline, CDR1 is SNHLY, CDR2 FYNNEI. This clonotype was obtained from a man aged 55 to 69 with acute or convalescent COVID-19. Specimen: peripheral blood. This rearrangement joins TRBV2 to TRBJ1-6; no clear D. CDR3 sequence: CASSDMGVNSPLHF. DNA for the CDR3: TGTGCCAGCAGTGACATGGGAGTCAATTCACCCCTCCACTTT.